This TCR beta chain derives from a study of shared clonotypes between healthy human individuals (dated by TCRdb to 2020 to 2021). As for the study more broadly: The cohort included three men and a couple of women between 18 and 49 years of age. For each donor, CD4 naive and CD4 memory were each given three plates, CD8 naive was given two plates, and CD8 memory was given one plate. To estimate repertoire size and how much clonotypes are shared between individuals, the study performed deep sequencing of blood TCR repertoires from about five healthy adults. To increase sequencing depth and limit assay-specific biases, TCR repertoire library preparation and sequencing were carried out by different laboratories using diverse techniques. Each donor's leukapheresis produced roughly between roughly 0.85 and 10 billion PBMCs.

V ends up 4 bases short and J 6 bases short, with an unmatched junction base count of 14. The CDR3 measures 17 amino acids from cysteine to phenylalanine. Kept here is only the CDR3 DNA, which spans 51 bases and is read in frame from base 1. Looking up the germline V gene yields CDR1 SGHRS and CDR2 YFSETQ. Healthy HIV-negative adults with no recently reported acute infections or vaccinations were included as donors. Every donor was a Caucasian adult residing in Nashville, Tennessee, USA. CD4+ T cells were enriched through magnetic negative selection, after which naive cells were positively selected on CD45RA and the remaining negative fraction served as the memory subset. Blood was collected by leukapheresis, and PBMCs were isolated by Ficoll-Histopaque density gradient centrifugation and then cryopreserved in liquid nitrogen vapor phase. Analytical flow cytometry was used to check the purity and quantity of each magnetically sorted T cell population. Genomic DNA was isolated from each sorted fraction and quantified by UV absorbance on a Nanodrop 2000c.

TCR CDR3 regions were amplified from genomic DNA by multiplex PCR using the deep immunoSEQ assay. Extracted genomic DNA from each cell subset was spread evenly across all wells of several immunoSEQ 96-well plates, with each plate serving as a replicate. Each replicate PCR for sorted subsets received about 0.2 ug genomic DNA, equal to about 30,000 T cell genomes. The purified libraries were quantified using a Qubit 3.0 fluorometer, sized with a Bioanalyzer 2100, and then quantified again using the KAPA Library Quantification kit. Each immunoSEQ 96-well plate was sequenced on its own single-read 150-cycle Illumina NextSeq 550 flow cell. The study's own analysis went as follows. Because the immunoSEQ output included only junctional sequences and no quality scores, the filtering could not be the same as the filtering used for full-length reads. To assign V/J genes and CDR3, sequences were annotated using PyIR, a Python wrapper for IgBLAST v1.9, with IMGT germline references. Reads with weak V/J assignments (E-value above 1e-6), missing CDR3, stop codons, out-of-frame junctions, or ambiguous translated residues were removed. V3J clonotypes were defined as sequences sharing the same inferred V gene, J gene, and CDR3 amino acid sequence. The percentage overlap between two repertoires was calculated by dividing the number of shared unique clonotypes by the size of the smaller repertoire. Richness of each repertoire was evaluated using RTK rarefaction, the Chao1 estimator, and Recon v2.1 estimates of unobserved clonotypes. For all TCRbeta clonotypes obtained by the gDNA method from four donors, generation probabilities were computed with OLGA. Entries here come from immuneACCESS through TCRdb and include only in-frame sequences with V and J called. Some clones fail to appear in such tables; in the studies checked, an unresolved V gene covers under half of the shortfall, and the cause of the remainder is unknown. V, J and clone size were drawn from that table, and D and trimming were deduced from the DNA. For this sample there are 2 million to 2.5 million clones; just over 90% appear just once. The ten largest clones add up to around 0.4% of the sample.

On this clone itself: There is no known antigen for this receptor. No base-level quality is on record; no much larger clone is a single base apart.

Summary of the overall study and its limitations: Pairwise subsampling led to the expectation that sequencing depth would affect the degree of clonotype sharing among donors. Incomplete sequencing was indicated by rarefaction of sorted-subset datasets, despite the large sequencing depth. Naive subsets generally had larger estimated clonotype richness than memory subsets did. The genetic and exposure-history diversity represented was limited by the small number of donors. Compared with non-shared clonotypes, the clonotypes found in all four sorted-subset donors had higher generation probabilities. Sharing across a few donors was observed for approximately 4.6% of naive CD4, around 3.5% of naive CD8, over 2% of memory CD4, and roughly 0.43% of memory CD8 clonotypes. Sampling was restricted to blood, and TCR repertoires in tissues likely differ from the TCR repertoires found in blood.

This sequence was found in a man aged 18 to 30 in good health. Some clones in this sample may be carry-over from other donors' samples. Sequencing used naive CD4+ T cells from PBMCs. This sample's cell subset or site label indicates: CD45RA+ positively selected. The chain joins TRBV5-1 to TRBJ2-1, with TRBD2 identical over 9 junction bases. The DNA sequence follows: TGCGCCAGCAGCACCTCTAGCGGGAACGCGGGGGGCAATGAGCAGTTCTTC. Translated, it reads CASSTSSGNAGGNEQFF.